The 3 T cell receptor beta chains below come from one sample, sequenced in a study of beta chain features in type 1 diabetes (dated by TCRdb to the late 2010s). These receptors' antigens are unknown. Study-wide findings and limitations: In all four CD4+ subsets, TCRB CDR3 length was moderately but significantly shorter in type 1 diabetes patients.

The method behind the library was the immunoSEQ multiplex PCR assay. All of the isolated RNA was reverse transcribed with the High Capacity cDNA Reverse Transcription Kit, so expressed TCRB transcripts were sequenced. TCRdb limited this immuneACCESS table to in-frame rearrangements with V and J called. A share of clones is missing; checked studies link under half to unresolved V genes, and the rest is unexplained. This sample holds some 290,000 clones; roughly an eighth were observed only once. The biggest ten clones account for under 0.02% of the sample. Sequencing was done on a sample of naive CD4+ T cells from blood. Read against the paper, the sample's cell subset or site label means: true naive CD4+ T cells. The receptors here all came from a man aged 25 to 45 with type 1 diabetes.

V gene TRBV11-2 combines with J gene TRBJ1-2, with a tentative D call TRBD1 (6 bases). CDR3 length: 14 amino acids. The V end was cut by 4 bases, the J end by 3 bases, with 12 bases between. Germline V lookup: CDR1 SGHAT, CDR2 FQNNGV. The chain's CDR3 is CASSSAGHDYGYTF. CDR3 bases: TGTGCCAGCAGCTCAGCGGGACACGACTATGGCTACACCTTC.

This chain uses TRBV6-5 with TRBJ2-1; tentative D call: TRBD2 (6 bases). The CDR3 loop spans 15 amino acids. Germline V gives CDR1 MNHEY, CDR2 SVGAGI. Trimming cost V 0 bases and J 2 bases, with 8 bases left between them. The CDR3 sequence is CASSYSSGAYNEQFF. The DNA for the CDR3 is TGTGCCAGCAGTTACTCTAGCGGAGCCTACAATGAGCAGTTCTTC.

The V and J genes are TRBV7-9 and TRBJ2-1; the D gene is possibly TRBD1 (6 bases). From germline, CDR1 is SEHNR and CDR2 FQNEAQ (reference sequence). V was shortened by 2 bases and J by 5 bases, with 7 bases between the two germline ends. There are 13 residues in the CDR3. CDR3 region: CASSLSGDNEQFF. CDR3 coding DNA: TGTGCCAGCAGCTTATCAGGGGACAATGAGCAGTTCTTC. Looking up the rest from reference TRBV7-9 and TRBJ2-1 gives the full variable domain: DTGVSQNPRHKITKRGQNVTFRCDPISEHNRLYWYRQTLGQGPEFLTYFQNEAQLEKSRLLSDRFSAERPKGSFSTLEIQRTEQGDSAMYLCASSLSGDNEQFFGPGTRLTVL.